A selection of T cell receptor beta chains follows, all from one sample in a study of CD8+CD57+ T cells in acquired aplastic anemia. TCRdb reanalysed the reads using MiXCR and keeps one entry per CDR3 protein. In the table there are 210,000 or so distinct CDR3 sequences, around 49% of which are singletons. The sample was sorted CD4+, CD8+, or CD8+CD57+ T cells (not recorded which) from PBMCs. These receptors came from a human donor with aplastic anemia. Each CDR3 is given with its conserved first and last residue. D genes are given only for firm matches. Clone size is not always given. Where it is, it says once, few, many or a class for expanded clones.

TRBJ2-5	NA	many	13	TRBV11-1	CASSQADGETQYF	TGTGCCAGCAGCCAGGCGGATGGAGAGACCCAGTACTTC
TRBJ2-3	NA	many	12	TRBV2	CASSKDRDSSYF	TGTGCCAGCAGTAAAGACCGGGACTCGTCGTATTTT
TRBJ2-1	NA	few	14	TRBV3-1	CASRPGAYNNEQFF	TGTGCCAGCAGGCCCGGGGCCTACAACAATGAGCAGTTCTTC
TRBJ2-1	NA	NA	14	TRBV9	CASSVRSGHNEQFF	TGTGCCAGCAGCGTAAGGTCAGGTCATAATGAGCAGTTCTTC
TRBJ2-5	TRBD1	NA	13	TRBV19	CASSMDRGQTQYF	TGTGCCAGTAGTATGGACAGGGGGCAGACCCAGTACTTC
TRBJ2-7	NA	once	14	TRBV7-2	CASSLATEWEEQYF	TGTGCCAGCAGCTTAGCAACGGAATGGGAGGAGCAGTACTTC
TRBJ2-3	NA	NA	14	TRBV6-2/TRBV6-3	CAIQGSGRTDTQYF	TGTGCCATCCAGGGGAGCGGGCGCACAGATACGCAGTATTTT
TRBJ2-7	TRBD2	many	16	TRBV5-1	CASSLGIAGGTYEQYF	TGCGCCAGCAGCTTGGGAATAGCGGGGGGTACCTACGAGCAGTACTTC
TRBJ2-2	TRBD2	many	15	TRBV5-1	CASSPGLASTGELFF	TGCGCCAGCAGCCCTGGACTAGCGAGCACCGGGGAGCTGTTTTTT
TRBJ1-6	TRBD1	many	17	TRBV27	CASSLYGQGVDNSPLHF	TGTGCCAGCAGTTTATATGGACAGGGGGTCGATAATTCACCCCTCCACTTT
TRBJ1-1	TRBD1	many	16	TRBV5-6	CASRSGQGGMNTEAFF	TGTGCCAGCAGATCGGGCCAGGGGGGCATGAACACTGAAGCTTTCTTT
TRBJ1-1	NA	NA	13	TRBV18	CASSPDRNTEASF	TGTGCCAGCTCACCTGACAGGAACACTGAAGCTTCCTTT
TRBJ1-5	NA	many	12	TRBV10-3	CAIATANQPQHF	TGTGCCATCGCGACAGCAAATCAGCCCCAGCATTTT
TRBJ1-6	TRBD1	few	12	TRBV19	CASSTQGGRLHF	TGTGCCAGTAGTACTCAGGGGGGACGCCTCCACTTT
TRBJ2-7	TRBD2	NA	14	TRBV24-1	CATSDGGDSYEQYF	TGTGCCACCAGTGATGGGGGGGACTCCTACGAGCAGTACTTC
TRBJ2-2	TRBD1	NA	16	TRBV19	CASSTRGQVNTGELFF	TGTGCCAGTAGTACAAGGGGACAGGTGAACACCGGGGAGCTGTTTTTT
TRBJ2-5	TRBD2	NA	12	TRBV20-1	CSAEGLAGVRFF	TGCAGTGCTGAGGGGCTAGCGGGGGTGCGGTTCTTC
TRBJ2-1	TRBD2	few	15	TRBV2	CASNSIAGGYNEQFF	TGTGCCAGCAACTCAATAGCGGGGGGTTACAATGAGCAGTTCTTC
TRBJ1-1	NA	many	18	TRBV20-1	CSASRYLRDGSLNTEAFF	TGCAGTGCTAGCCGTTACTTGCGGGACGGCAGTTTGAACACTGAAGCTTTCTTT
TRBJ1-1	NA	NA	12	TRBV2	CASSGSLPEAFF	TGTGCCAGCAGTGGCAGTCTCCCTGAAGCTTTCTTT
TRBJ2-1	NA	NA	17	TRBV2	CATSDLLIQPIRGEQFF	TGTGCCACCAGTGATTTGTTGATCCAGCCTATTCGTGGTGAGCAGTTCTTC
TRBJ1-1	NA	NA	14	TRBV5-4	CASSLGKGYTEAFF	TGTGCCAGCAGCTTGGGTAAAGGGTACACTGAAGCTTTCTTT
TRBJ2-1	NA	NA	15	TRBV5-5	CASSQVGSSYNEQFF	TGTGCCAGCAGCCAAGTGGGGAGCTCCTACAATGAGCAGTTCTTC
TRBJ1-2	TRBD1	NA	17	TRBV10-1	CAIRSWTDRAGSYGYTF	TGTGCCATCCGATCATGGACGGACAGGGCGGGGTCCTATGGCTACACCTTC
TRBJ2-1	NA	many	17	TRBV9	CASSAPRGALLYNEQFF	TGTGCCAGCAGCGCCCCCCGCGGGGCCCTGCTCTACAATGAGCAGTTCTTC
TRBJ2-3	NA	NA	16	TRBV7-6	CASSLLDGEVADTQYF	TGTGCCAGCAGCTTACTCGATGGGGAGGTCGCAGATACGCAGTATTTT
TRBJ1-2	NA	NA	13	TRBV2	CASHRDHNYGYTF	TGTGCCAGCCACAGGGACCATAACTATGGCTACACCTTC